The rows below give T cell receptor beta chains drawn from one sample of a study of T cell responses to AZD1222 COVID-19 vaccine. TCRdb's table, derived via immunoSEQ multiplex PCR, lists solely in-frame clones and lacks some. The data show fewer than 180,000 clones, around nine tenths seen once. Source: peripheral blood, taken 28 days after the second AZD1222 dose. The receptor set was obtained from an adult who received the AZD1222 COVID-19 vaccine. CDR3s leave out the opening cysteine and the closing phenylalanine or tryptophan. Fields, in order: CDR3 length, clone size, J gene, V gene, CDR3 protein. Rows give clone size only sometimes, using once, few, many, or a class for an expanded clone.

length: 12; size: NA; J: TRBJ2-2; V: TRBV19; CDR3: ASSLGWNTGELF
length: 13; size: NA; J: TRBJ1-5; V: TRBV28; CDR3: ASSKGGLRGQPQH
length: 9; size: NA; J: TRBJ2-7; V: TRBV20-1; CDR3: SAINNYEQY
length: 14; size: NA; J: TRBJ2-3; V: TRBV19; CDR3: ASSAPTGGSTDTQY
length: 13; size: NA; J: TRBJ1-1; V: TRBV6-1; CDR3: ASSEGRGMNTEAF
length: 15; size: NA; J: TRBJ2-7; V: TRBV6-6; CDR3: ASSRNTGQGNSYEQY
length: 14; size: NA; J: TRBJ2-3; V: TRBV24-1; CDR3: ATSDRGTSSTDTQY
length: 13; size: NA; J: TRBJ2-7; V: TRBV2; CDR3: ASSGGTAFAYEQY
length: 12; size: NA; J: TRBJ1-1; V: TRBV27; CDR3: ASSLVRENTEAF
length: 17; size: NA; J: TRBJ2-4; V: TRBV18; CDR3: ASSPPASGTYLAKNIQY
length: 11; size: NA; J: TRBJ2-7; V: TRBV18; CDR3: ASSPLVAGEQY
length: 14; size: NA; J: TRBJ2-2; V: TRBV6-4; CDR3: ASSVAAGGVTGELF
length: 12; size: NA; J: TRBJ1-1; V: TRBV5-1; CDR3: ASSAGHPNTEAF
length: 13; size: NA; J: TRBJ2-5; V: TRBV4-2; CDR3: ASSQWEGLGETQY
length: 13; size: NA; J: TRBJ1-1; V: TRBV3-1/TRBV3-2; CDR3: ASSQALHRGSEAF
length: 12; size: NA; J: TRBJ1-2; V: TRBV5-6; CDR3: ASSRTGPGLGYT
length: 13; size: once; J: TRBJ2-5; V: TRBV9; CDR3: ASSFGLAGGETQY
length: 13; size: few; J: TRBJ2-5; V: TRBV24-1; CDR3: ATSGFLADQETQY
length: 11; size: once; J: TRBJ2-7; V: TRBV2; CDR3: ASSADRVYEQY
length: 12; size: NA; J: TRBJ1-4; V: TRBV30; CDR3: AWRDRASNEKLF
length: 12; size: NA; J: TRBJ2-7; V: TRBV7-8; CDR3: ASSLGRVPYEQY
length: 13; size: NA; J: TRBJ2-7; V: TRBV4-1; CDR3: ASSQEGELVGEQY
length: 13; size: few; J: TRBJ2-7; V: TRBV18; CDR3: ASSSSGTKAYEQY
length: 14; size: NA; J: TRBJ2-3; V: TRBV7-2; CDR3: ASSPRRKSSTDTQY
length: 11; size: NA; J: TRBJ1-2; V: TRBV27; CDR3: ASSSSGGYGYT
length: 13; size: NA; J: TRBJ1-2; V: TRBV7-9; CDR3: ASSPWDREGYGYT